The TCR beta chain under discussion was sequenced for a study of T cell responses to AZD1222 COVID-19 vaccine. Points from the study as a whole: Variant regions that are unmutated are reportedly the target of nearly half of spike-specific TCRs. Scientists sampled the repertoires only once the peak T cell response had passed. Baseline seropositivity occurred in only a handful of AZD1222 recipients.

Details on this clone: Its antigen is still unknown.

Repertoires were generated with immunoSEQ multiplex PCR, while TCRdb's copy carries only in-frame clones and drops some. Of approximately 150,000 clones listed, roughly 90% are singletons. Germline CDR1 reads SGHDN; CDR2 reads FVKESK. The V and J ends lost 4 bases and 6 bases respectively, with 15 bases between them. The length of the CDR3 is 15 residues. The clonotype was recovered from an adult in good health. The sequences come from peripheral blood, collected on day 0 of AZD1222 vaccination. J is TRBJ2-2 and V is TRBV14; D ambiguous. CDR3 protein: CASSRQGNRAGELFF. CDR3 bases: TGTGCCAGCAGCCGTCAAGGGAATCGGGCCGGGGAGCTGTTTTTT.